The 11 T cell receptor beta chains in this list originate from one sample, sequenced in a study of blood T cell repertoires in COVID-19. Libraries were prepared by immunoSEQ multiplex PCR; TCRdb keeps only in-frame clonotypes and omits some of them. The data contain 350,000 or so clones, 88% of them seen just once; the ten biggest clones take up 1%. The sequencing sample was made of PBMCs or T cells enriched from blood (not recorded which). Receptors originate from a woman between 25 and 40 years old who had been exposed to COVID-19.

This clone was picked up one time. The chain carries TRBV10-3 and TRBJ2-3; 11 bases match TRBD1. This CDR3 spans 15 amino acids. Germline lookup yields CDR1 ENHRY and CDR2 SYGVKD. V lost 10 bases to trimming and J lost 4 bases; unmatched junction nucleotides: 10. The CDR3 loop reads CATTTGQGVPDTQYF. CDR3 coding DNA: TGTGCCACAACGACGGGACAGGGGGTGCCAGATACGCAGTATTTT.

This clone was counted a few times. The rearrangement joins TRBV30 to TRBJ2-2; D is undetermined. Germline V gene lookup returns CDR1 GTSNPN and CDR2 SVGIG (reference sequence). This CDR3 contains 13 residues. V was clipped by 4 bases and J by 5 bases, with 11 bases between them. DNA of the CDR3: TGTGCCTGGACCATTACAGTGACCGGGGAGCTGTTTTTT. Translating it yields CAWTITVTGELFF.

This clone was observed a single time. CDR3 in amino acids: CASSFTGDVPYF. The CDR3 DNA reads as TGTGCCAGCAGTTTTACAGGCGATGTGCCGTACTTC. The chain joins TRBV11-3 to TRBJ2-7, with a weak D call TRBD1 (5 bases). The V end lost 6 bases, the J end lost 12 bases, and 18 bases lay between the germline ends. The CDR3 totals 12 residues. Per germline, CDR1 SGHNT and CDR2 YENEEA. Based on the CDR3 plus reference TRBV11-3 and TRBJ2-7, the full variable domain is EAGVVQSPRYKIIEKKQPVAFWCNPISGHNTLYWYLQNLGQGPELLIRYENEEAVDDSQLPKDRFSAERLKGVDSTLKIQPAELGDSAVYLCASSFTGDVPYFGPGTRLTVT.

The chain couples TRBV27 to TRBJ1-4; no firm D call. V was cut by 10 bases and J by 4 bases, with 7 bases left in between. CDR1 is MNHEY and CDR2 is SMNVEV in the germline V gene (reference sequence). CDR3 length: 11 residues. CDR3 DNA: TGTGCCACCCTGTTTAATGAAAAACTGTTTTTT. Amino acids: CATLFNEKLFF.

V usage is TRBV27 and J usage is TRBJ1-5, with D tentatively TRBD1 (5 bases). Trimming removed 2 bases from V and 1 base from J, with 15 bases in between. Germline V gene data show CDR1 as MNHEY and CDR2 as SMNVEV (reference sequence). This CDR3 region has 17 residues. CDR3 sequence: CASSLGQGMGSNQPQHF. The CDR3 nucleotides are TGTGCCAGCAGTTTAGGCCAGGGCATGGGCAGCAATCAGCCCCAGCATTTT.

The CDR3 region is CASSSAGTTYEQYF. Here the CDR3 DNA reads TGTGCCAGCAGCTCAGCAGGGACTACCTACGAGCAGTACTTC. The V call is TRBV5-8, the J call TRBJ2-7; TRBD2 agrees at 7 bases. Germline CDR1 reads SGHTS; CDR2 reads YDEGEE. CDR3 length equals 14 residues. With V trimmed by 3 bases and J by 2 bases, 5 bases remained unmatched.

The CDR3 sequence is CASSFPGRWSGYTF. The CDR3 DNA is TGTGCCAGCAGCTTCCCGGGGAGGTGGTCTGGCTACACCTTC. This chain uses TRBV5-6 with TRBJ1-2; D call uncertain. V was shortened by 2 bases and J by 7 bases, with 15 bases between the two germline ends. The CDR3 has 14 residues. Germline-derived CDR1 and CDR2 are SGHDT and YYEEEE.

The genes are TRBV3-1 (or the pseudogene TRBV3-2) and TRBJ2-5, with TRBD2 identical over 9 bases. CDR1 and CDR2 from the germline V gene are LGHDT and YNNKEL (reference sequence). CDR3 size: 17 residues. J lost 4 bases, V lost 1 base, and 10 bases had no gene match. DNA for the CDR3: TGTGCCAGCAGCCAAGTGTTTCTAGCGGGGCCTCGAGAGACCCAGTACTTC. This codes for CASSQVFLAGPRETQYF.

The chain carries TRBV7-9 and TRBJ1-3; tentatively, D is TRBD1 (6 bases). V lost 5 bases, J lost 2 bases, and 10 bases lay in between. The CDR3 has 14 amino acids. CDR1 is SEHNR, CDR2 FQNEAQ, per germline (reference sequence). This CDR3 reads CASSRTATGNTIYF. The CDR3 DNA reads as TGTGCCAGCAGCCGGACAGCTACTGGAAACACCATATATTTT.

The rearrangement joins TRBV27 to TRBJ2-1; 7 positions match TRBD2. Germline V gene data show CDR1 as MNHEY and CDR2 as SMNVEV (reference sequence). CDR3 size: 15 residues. The junction had 6 bases not matched to a gene; V was cut back by 1 base and J by 6 bases. The CDR3 region has the DNA TGTGCCAGCAGTTTATGGGAGGGGCCTGGCAATGAGCAGTTCTTC. This codes for CASSLWEGPGNEQFF.

The J gene is TRBJ2-5, the V gene TRBV29-1; tentatively, D is TRBD2 (5 bases). This CDR3 contains 13 residues. From germline, CDR1 is SQVTM and CDR2 ANQGSEA. The V and J ends lost 5 bases and 1 base respectively, with 11 bases between them. CDR3 coding DNA: TGCAGCGTTTACAGCGGAACCCAAGAGACCCAGTACTTC. Translating it yields CSVYSGTQETQYF.